The 21 T cell receptor beta chains given below trace back to one sample, sequenced in a study of T cell changes during pregnancy in multiple sclerosis. The data were produced by immunoSEQ multiplex PCR, yet TCRdb's version contains in-frame clones alone and is incomplete. Of tens of thousands of clones in the sample, 80% to 95% are singletons; the top ten hold around 0.68%. This specimen consisted of CD4+ T cells from peripheral blood mononuclear cells, obtained in the third trimester of pregnancy. Receptors were obtained from a female donor with multiple sclerosis, enrolled in a pregnancy study.

The chain couples TRBV28 to TRBJ2-7; 7 nucleotides match TRBD1. The CDR3 loop spans 15 amino acids. CDR1 MDHEN and CDR2 SYDVKM come from the germline V gene. V shed 6 bases, J shed 2 bases, and the junction held 10 bases outside the gene matches. CDR3 sequence (DNA): TGTGCCAGCAGACCGACAGGGAGAAGGGCCTACGAGCAGTACTTC. Its protein is CASRPTGRRAYEQYF.

This sequence joins TRBV2 and TRBJ2-1; 11 bases are shared with TRBD2. The CDR3 runs to 15 residues. J gave up 5 bases and V 6 bases, and 6 bases lay outside the gene matches. The germline V gene has CDR1 SNHLY and CDR2 FYNNEI. The DNA for the CDR3 is TGTGCCAGCAGACCGGGACTAGCGGCTAACAATGAGCAGTTCTTC. The encoded protein is CASRPGLAANNEQFF. Looking up the rest from reference TRBV2 and TRBJ2-1 gives the full variable domain: EPEVTQTPSHQVTQMGQEVILRCVPISNHLYFYWYRQILGQKVEFLVSFYNNEISEKSEIFDDQFSVERPDGSNFTLKIRSTKLEDSAMYFCASRPGLAANNEQFFGPGTRLTVL.

The V and J genes are TRBV19 and TRBJ1-2; 7 bases match TRBD1. V shed 8 bases, J shed 1 base, and the junction held 10 bases outside the gene matches. This CDR3 has 15 amino acids. From germline, CDR1 is LNHDA and CDR2 SQIVND (reference sequence). The CDR3, as DNA: TGTGCCAGTTGCGAACCGGGACAGCTTAACTATGGCTACACCTTC. Its translation is CASCEPGQLNYGYTF.

This clone came up a few times. The chain couples TRBV21-1 to TRBJ2-2; the table's TRBD2 call for D was not verified on the DNA. TRBV21-1 is labeled a pseudogene. CDR3 size: 10 residues. The CDR3 bases are TGTGCCAGCAGTTATGGGGAGCTGTTTTTT. Translating it yields CASSYGELFF.

This chain joins TRBV7-3 and TRBJ2-3; TRBD2 agrees at 8 bases. Trimming took 5 bases from V and 3 from J; bases not matched to a gene: 4. There are 14 residues in the CDR3. Germline V gene lookup returns CDR1 SGHTA and CDR2 FQGTGA. The CDR3 reads CASSVTSGTDTQYF. In DNA, the CDR3 is TGTGCCAGCAGCGTCACTAGCGGAACAGATACGCAGTATTTT.

J is TRBJ1-1 and V is TRBV9; 7 nucleotides match TRBD1. The germline V gene encodes CDR1 SGDLS and CDR2 YYNGEE. The CDR3 is 14 residues long. V lost 3 bases, J lost 3 bases, and 5 bases stayed unmatched. CDR3 sequence (DNA): TGTGCCAGCAGCGGGGACAGAGGGGACACTGAAGCTTTCTTT. It encodes CASSGDRGDTEAFF.

The chain recombines TRBV6-1 with TRBJ1-4; D gene uncertain. The V and J ends lost 5 bases and 5 bases respectively, with 9 bases between them. The CDR3 consists of 13 residues. Germline loops: CDR1 MNHNS, CDR2 SASEGT. The CDR3 spells CASSIRRNEKLFF. CDR3 bases: TGTGCCAGCAGTATACGGAGAAATGAAAAACTGTTTTTT.

The chain uses TRBV5-4 and TRBJ2-7; 7 nucleotides match TRBD1. The CDR3 extends over 15 amino acids. The V segment lost 0 bases and the J segment 6 bases; nucleotides outside the gene matches: 9. From germline, CDR1 is SGHNT and CDR2 YYREEE (reference sequence). This CDR3 is CASSLETDRVAEQYF. The CDR3 region has the DNA TGTGCCAGCAGCTTGGAGACTGACAGGGTGGCCGAGCAGTACTTC.

This clone came up once. The J gene is TRBJ1-1, the V gene TRBV18, with D possibly being TRBD1 (6 bases). Trimming removed 6 bases from V and 2 bases from J, with 19 bases in between. Germline V gives CDR1 KGHSH, CDR2 LQKENI. This CDR3 is built from 16 residues. DNA for the CDR3: TGTGCCAGCTCTCCCTCGGGGGGGCTGGGAAACACTGAAGCTTTCTTT. Translating gives CASSPSGGLGNTEAFF.

This chain uses TRBV19 with TRBJ1-5, with D possibly matching TRBD1 (6 bases). CDR3 length: 15 residues. With 1 base removed from V and 3 bases from J, the gap between germline ends came to 10 bases. CDR1 and CDR2 from the germline V gene are LNHDA and SQIVND (reference sequence). CDR3 DNA sequence: TGTGCCAGTAGTATAGGGGCAGGGGCCAATCAGCCCCAGCATTTT. Its translation is CASSIGAGANQPQHF.

The V call is TRBV9, the J call TRBJ1-1; no definite D call. This CDR3 has 11 residues. Germline CDR1 reads SGDLS; CDR2 reads YYNGEE. Trimming left V 4 bases short and J 8 bases short, with 9 bases between. This chain's CDR3 is CASSTVGEAFF. CDR3 nucleotides: TGTGCCAGCAGCACGGTCGGGGAAGCTTTCTTT.

V gene TRBV13 combines with J gene TRBJ1-2; D uncertain. The germline V gene encodes CDR1 PRHDT and CDR2 FYEKMQ (reference sequence). CDR3 length equals 14 residues. V lost 3 bases, J lost 1 base, and 9 bases lay in between. This chain's CDR3 is CASSLTPSNYGYTF. CDR3 DNA sequence: TGTGCCAGCAGCTTGACCCCTAGTAACTATGGCTACACCTTC. Combining the CDR3 with reference TRBV13 and TRBJ1-2 gives the whole variable domain AAGVIQSPRHLIKEKRETATLKCYPIPRHDTVYWYQQGPGQDPQFLISFYEKMQSDKGSIPDRFSAQQFSDYHSELNMSSLELGDSALYFCASSLTPSNYGYTFGSGTRLTVV.

This clone came up once. V is TRBV6-6 and J is TRBJ2-7; TRBD1 agrees at 9 bases. With 7 bases clipped from V and 2 bases from J, the junction kept 12 bases outside the gene matches. Germline lookup yields CDR1 MNHNY and CDR2 SVGAGI (reference sequence). The CDR3 loop spans 16 amino acids. CDR3 region: CASTLRGQGITYEQYF. CDR3 in DNA: TGTGCCAGCACCTTAAGGGGACAGGGAATAACCTACGAGCAGTACTTC.

J is TRBJ2-7 and V is TRBV27, with D tentatively TRBD1 (6 bases). The CDR3 consists of 15 residues. V lost 3 bases to trimming and J lost 2 bases, with 14 bases between them. CDR1 is MNHEY and CDR2 is SMNVEV in the germline V gene (reference sequence). The CDR3 nucleotides read TGTGCCAGCAGTTTTACCCTACAGGGCACCTACGAGCAGTACTTC. It translates to CASSFTLQGTYEQYF.

The CDR3 nucleotides read TGTGCCAGCAGCTTCCTATCCGGGACAGGGGGTTCCTCCTACGAGCAGTACTTC. Protein product: CASSFLSGTGGSSYEQYF. The chain carries TRBV28 and TRBJ2-7, with 11 bases fitting TRBD1. This CDR3 is 18 amino acids long. V lost 6 bases and J lost 0; bases outside the gene matches: 13. Looked up from germline, CDR1 is MDHEN and CDR2 is SYDVKM.

The chain recombines TRBV2 with TRBJ2-2, with D maybe TRBD2 (5 bases). The CDR3 runs 14 residues. Germline V lookup: CDR1 SNHLY, CDR2 FYNNEI. Deletions cut 8 bases from V and 9 bases from J, with 19 bases between. The CDR3 spells CASGERDGFRELFF. DNA of the CDR3: TGTGCCAGCGGGGAGCGAGACGGGTTCCGGGAGCTGTTTTTT.

This chain connects TRBV6-1 to TRBJ1-2; TRBD1 matches 9 bases. Losses at the gene ends were 8 bases for V and 8 bases for J; bases not matched to a gene: 3. The CDR3 spans 11 residues. Germline V gene sequence: CDR1 MNHNS, CDR2 SASEGT. CDR3 coding DNA: TGTGCCAGCCAACAGGGGGCCGGCTACACCTTC. This codes for CASQQGAGYTF.

This clone appeared a few times. J is TRBJ2-3 and V is TRBV6-1, with a possible D match to TRBD2 (6 bases). CDR1 is MNHNS, CDR2 SASEGT, per germline. This CDR3 is built from 14 residues. Trimming shortened V by 4 bases and J by 5 bases, and 13 bases separated the two germline ends. CDR3 in amino acids: CASSVTSSEDTQYF. Written as DNA, the CDR3 is TGTGCCAGCAGTGTCACTAGCTCGGAAGATACGCAGTATTTT.

This clone turned up a few times. The chain links TRBV29-1 to TRBJ2-7, with TRBD2 matching over 13 bases. V lost 5 bases to trimming and J lost 5 bases; unmatched junction nucleotides: 6. The CDR3 is made up of 14 amino acids. The germline CDR1 and CDR2 sequences are SQVTM and ANQGSEA. The CDR3 spells CSVSWTSGRHEQYF. CDR3 bases: TGCAGCGTTTCTTGGACTAGCGGGAGACACGAGCAGTACTTC.

The chain joins TRBV4-2 to TRBJ2-2; tentatively, D is TRBD2 (6 bases). Trimming took 6 bases from V and 3 from J, leaving 14 bases between them. Per the germline V gene, CDR1 is LGHNA and CDR2 is YNFKEQ. The CDR3 contains 15 residues. The CDR3 nucleotides are TGTGCCAGCAGTAGTTCGGGAGTGGACACCGGGGAGCTGTTTTTT. This sequence encodes CASSSSGVDTGELFF.

The chain couples TRBV5-6 to TRBJ1-5; tentative D call: TRBD1 (5 bases). Trimming took 1 base from V and 8 from J, leaving 19 bases between them. Germline CDR1 and CDR2: SGHDT and YYEEEE. This CDR3 region has 16 residues. The CDR3 sequence is CASSLMGGTAGEPQHF. DNA for the CDR3: TGTGCCAGCAGCTTGATGGGGGGAACCGCGGGTGAGCCCCAGCATTTT.